This T cell receptor (beta chain) stems from a study of control samples from healthy donors and cancer patients. This CDR3 region has 15 residues. The V end was cut by 5 bases, the J end by 10 bases, with 21 bases between. Germline V gene lookup returns CDR1 SEHNR and CDR2 FQNEAQ (reference sequence). Libraries were prepared by immunoSEQ multiplex PCR; TCRdb keeps only in-frame clonotypes and omits some of them. This table holds 150,000 to 200,000 clones, more than 85% found once. The sample was blood. The clonotype comes from a woman aged 40 to 49 in good health. The chain recombines TRBV7-9 with TRBJ2-1; D perhaps matches TRBD1 (6 bases). CDR3 residues: CASSRITGKGEEQFF. CDR3 bases: TGTGCCAGCAGCCGAATAACAGGGAAAGGAGAAGAGCAGTTCTTC.